The 25 T cell receptor beta chains below all came from one sample that was sequenced in a study of radiation and T cells in renal cell carcinoma. The protocol was immunoSEQ multiplex PCR, while the TCRdb copy is restricted to in-frame clones and leaves out a portion. This sample has 9,400 or so clones; roughly 55% occur once, and the top ten carry 19%. Treatment here: 15 Gy SBRT to primary tumor, nephrectomy 4 weeks later. Sequenced here: tumor tissue, sampled from a patient whose treatment included radiotherapy and nephrectomy. Receptors were obtained from a man between 60 and 75 years old with renal cell carcinoma.

This clone appeared a few times. CDR3 in DNA: TGTGCCAGCAGCTTAGGCCGGTGGGAGCAGTACTTC. Translated: CASSLGRWEQYF. The rearrangement joins TRBV13 to TRBJ2-7; D uncertain. The CDR3 covers 12 residues. CDR1 is PRHDT, CDR2 FYEKMQ, per germline (reference sequence). V was shortened by 0 bases and J by 7 bases, with 7 bases between the two germline ends.

This clone is judged large. The V call is TRBV28, the J call TRBJ1-2, with TRBD1 matching over 7 bases. With V trimmed by 4 bases and J by 5 bases, 10 bases remained unmatched. There are 15 residues in the CDR3. CDR1 and CDR2 (germline): MDHEN, SYDVKM. DNA of the CDR3: TGTGCCAGCAGTTCCTCGGGACAGTTAATATATGGCTACACCTTC. It specifies CASSSSGQLIYGYTF.

This chain links TRBV30 with TRBJ1-2; 10 bases map to TRBD1. From germline, CDR1 is GTSNPN and CDR2 SVGIG (reference sequence). After removal of 3 bases from V and 7 bases from J, the junction contained 5 bases not matched to a gene. CDR3 size: 13 residues. CDR3 protein: CAWRAGTGVGYTF. CDR3 DNA sequence: TGTGCCTGGAGGGCCGGGACAGGGGTTGGCTACACCTTC.

This clone has only one observation. J is TRBJ1-4 and V is TRBV21-1. TRBV21-1 corresponds to a pseudogene. CDR3 size: 17 residues. The CDR3 is CASSKALSLGLSPKLFF. The CDR3 DNA is TGTGCCAGCAGCAAAGCGCTTTCCCTCGGGCTCTCCCCGAAACTGTTTTTT.

The chain couples TRBV7-9 to TRBJ2-7; TRBD2 is a possible D gene (6 bases). Germline V lookup: CDR1 SEHNR, CDR2 FQNEAQ (reference sequence). Trimming stripped 5 bases from V and 6 bases from J, with 20 bases between. CDR3 length: 15 amino acids. CDR3 sequence: CASSPARGGVPEQYF. The CDR3 nucleotides are TGTGCCAGCAGCCCGGCCCGCGGAGGGGTCCCCGAGCAGTACTTC.

This chain connects TRBV15 to TRBJ2-7; 7 nucleotides agree with TRBD1. CDR1 and CDR2 (germline): LNHNV, YYDKDF (reference sequence). With 3 bases clipped from V and 6 bases from J, the junction kept 11 bases outside the gene matches. The CDR3 contains 15 residues. The chain's CDR3 is CATSREQGYEGEQYF. CDR3 nucleotides: TGTGCCACCAGCAGGGAACAGGGGTATGAGGGCGAGCAGTACTTC.

The chain links TRBV2 to TRBJ1-6, with 8 bases identical to TRBD1. Germline-derived CDR1 and CDR2 are SNHLY and FYNNEI. V shed 5 bases, J shed 13 bases, and the junction held 7 bases outside the gene matches. The CDR3 is 13 residues long. In nucleotides, the CDR3 is TGTGCCAGCAGTCCGGACAGGGCGAGGCCCCTCCACTTT. Translation gives CASSPDRARPLHF. The full variable domain, with the rest looked up from reference TRBV2 and TRBJ1-6, is EPEVTQTPSHQVTQMGQEVILRCVPISNHLYFYWYRQILGQKVEFLVSFYNNEISEKSEIFDDQFSVERPDGSNFTLKIRSTKLEDSAMYFCASSPDRARPLHFGNGTRLTVT.

The CDR3 sequence: CASSLVSGLSNQPQHF. The CDR3 DNA is TGTGCCAGCAGCTTAGTCTCCGGACTTAGCAATCAGCCCCAGCATTTT. This sequence joins TRBV7-2 and TRBJ1-5; D uncertain. The V and J ends lost 1 base and 0 bases respectively, with 10 bases between them. This CDR3 is 16 amino acids long. CDR1 is SGHTA, CDR2 FQGNSA, per germline.

The rearrangement uses TRBV5-1 and TRBJ2-6, with D hard to call. This CDR3 has 14 residues. From germline, CDR1 is SGHRS and CDR2 YFSETQ. The ends were cut back, 4 bases at V and 5 bases at J, with 10 bases in the middle. CDR3 protein: CASSPGGWANVLTF. The CDR3 DNA reads as TGCGCCAGCAGCCCCGGTGGGTGGGCCAACGTCCTGACTTTC.

The rearrangement links TRBV7-2 to TRBJ2-7; D is possibly TRBD1 (5 bases). The CDR3 is 14 amino acids. The germline V gene has CDR1 SGHTA and CDR2 FQGNSA. The V gene lost 0 bases and the J gene lost 5 bases, with 11 bases spanning the gap. CDR3 nucleotides: TGTGCCAGCAGCTTAGCTGGCAGGGCCGACGAGCAGTACTTC. It yields the protein CASSLAGRADEQYF. The complete variable domain, with remaining parts taken from reference TRBV7-2 and TRBJ2-7, reads GAGVSQSPSNKVTEKGKDVELRCDPISGHTALYWYRQSLGQGLEFLIYFQGNSAPDKSGLPSDRFSAERTGGSVSTLTIQRTQQEDSAVYLCASSLAGRADEQYFGPGTRLTVT.

This clone was counted a single time. In nucleotides, the CDR3 is TGTGCCAGCAGTGTTGGGACAGGGAGGGACTATGGCTACACCTTC. Its translation is CASSVGTGRDYGYTF. This chain uses TRBV27 with TRBJ1-2; 9 bases are shared with TRBD1. The CDR3 has 15 amino acids. Germline V gives CDR1 MNHEY, CDR2 SMNVEV (reference sequence). Trimming at V came to 5 bases and at J to 3 bases, leaving 7 bases not matched to a gene.

In this sample, this clone turned up once. The rearrangement links TRBV10-1 to TRBJ2-5; unclear D gene. The CDR3 spans 14 residues. Trimming left V 3 bases short and J 0 bases short, with 8 bases between. In germline, CDR1 is WNHNN, CDR2 SYGVQD (reference sequence). The CDR3 coding sequence is TGCGCCAGCAGTGACCCTAAGGACCAAGAGACCCAGTACTTC. Its protein product is CASSDPKDQETQYF.

The chain employs TRBV5-6 and TRBJ1-1; no firm D call. V lost 2 bases to trimming and J lost 1 base, with 6 bases between them. The germline V gene has CDR1 SGHDT and CDR2 YYEEEE. There are 13 residues in the CDR3. CDR3 loop: CASSFIGNTEAFF. The CDR3 DNA reads TGTGCCAGCAGCTTCATCGGGAACACTGAAGCTTTCTTT.

For this clone: This sample includes further DNA sequences coding for the same CDR3. V gene TRBV7-2 combines with J gene TRBJ2-7; the match to TRBD1 covers 10 bases. V lost 5 bases and J lost 6; bases outside the gene matches: 7. The CDR3 has 14 residues. Germline V CDR1 and CDR2: SGHTA, FQGNSA. In DNA, the CDR3 is TGTGCCAGCAGCCCCCGACAGGGGGCGGGCGAGCAGTACTTC. Its protein is CASSPRQGAGEQYF.

This clone was counted only a few times. V gene TRBV9 combines with J gene TRBJ1-2, with TRBD1 matching over 7 bases. The CDR3 is 13 amino acids. The junction had 3 bases not matched to a gene; V was cut back by 6 bases and J by 1 base. Germline V CDR1 and CDR2: SGDLS, YYNGEE. CDR3 residues: CASNRDSNYGYTF. The CDR3 bases are TGTGCCAGCAACCGGGACAGTAACTATGGCTACACCTTC.

This clone has more than one count but fewer than ten. This chain uses TRBV10-2 with TRBJ1-1; 8 bases are shared with TRBD1. The trim removed 7 bases at V and 4 bases at J, leaving 2 bases unmatched. CDR3 size: 12 residues. In germline, CDR1 is WSHSY, CDR2 SAAADI. CDR3 in amino acids: CASTGTGTEAFF. For the CDR3, the DNA is TGCGCCAGCACCGGGACAGGCACTGAAGCTTTCTTT.

In nucleotides, the CDR3 is TGTGCCAGCAGCCAAACCAGGGGCTACGAGCAGTACTTC. Its translation is CASSQTRGYEQYF. This rearrangement joins TRBV7-6 to TRBJ2-7; weak D call: TRBD1 (6 bases). The V end lost 5 bases, the J end lost 3 bases, and 11 bases lay between the germline ends. CDR1 is SGHVS, CDR2 FNYEAQ, per germline. This CDR3 has 13 amino acids.

For the CDR3, the DNA is TGTGCCAGCATCATAGGGACAGGTTATGGCTACACCTTC. This gives the protein CASIIGTGYGYTF. This chain links TRBV6-6 with TRBJ1-2, with TRBD1 matching 8 bases. CDR1 is MNHNY, CDR2 SVGAGI, per germline (reference sequence). The CDR3 has 13 amino acids. The V gene end was trimmed by 7 bases and the J gene end by 5 bases; junction bases not matched to a gene: 6.

This chain connects TRBV20-1 to TRBJ2-5, with D possibly matching TRBD2 (5 bases). This CDR3 is 11 amino acids long. CDR1 is DFQATT, CDR2 SNEGSKA, per germline (reference sequence). V dropped 3 bases and J dropped 12 bases, with 14 bases sitting between them. The CDR3 here is CSARIGERKYF. The CDR3 nucleotides read TGCAGTGCTAGGATCGGGGAAAGAAAGTACTTC.

V and J are TRBV5-1 and TRBJ1-4; 12 positions match TRBD1. The CDR3 covers 17 residues. With V trimmed by 4 bases and J by 10 bases, 14 bases remained unmatched. Per the germline V gene, CDR1 is SGHRS and CDR2 is YFSETQ. For the CDR3, the DNA is TGCGCCAGCAGCGCAACCGGGACAGGGGGCCCGAGCGTAAAACTGTTTTTT. Its translation: CASSATGTGGPSVKLFF. Full variable domain (missing parts from reference TRBV5-1 and TRBJ1-4): KAGVTQTPRYLIKTRGQQVTLSCSPISGHRSVSWYQQTPGQGLQFLFEYFSETQRNKGNFPGRFSGRQFSNSRSEMNVSTLELGDSALYLCASSATGTGGPSVKLFFGSGTQLSVL.

This chain uses TRBV19 with TRBJ1-1; 9 bases are a match to TRBD1. Germline CDR1 LNHDA, CDR2 SQIVND (reference sequence). This CDR3 is built from 13 residues. The DNA for the CDR3 is TGTGCAAGTCGGCGGGACAGGGCCACTGAAGCTTTCTTT. Amino acid sequence: CASRRDRATEAFF.

This clone is termed medium-sized. The rearrangement joins TRBV28 to TRBJ1-2; a possible D gene is TRBD1 (5 bases). With 4 bases removed from V and 8 bases from J, the gap between germline ends came to 11 bases. CDR1 MDHEN and CDR2 SYDVKM come from the germline V gene. The CDR3 sequence is 12 residues long. DNA for the CDR3: TGTGCCAGCAGTTCCCCGACAGCCGGCTACACCTTC. Its protein is CASSSPTAGYTF.

The gene calls are TRBV28 and TRBJ1-5; TRBD1 matches at 7 bases. Germline loops: CDR1 MDHEN, CDR2 SYDVKM. J was trimmed by 7 bases and V by 3 bases; bases with no gene match: 12. This CDR3 spans 16 amino acids. The CDR3 protein is CASSFGEQGSHQPQHF. DNA of the CDR3: TGTGCCAGCAGTTTTGGGGAACAGGGGTCCCACCAGCCCCAGCATTTT.

The rearrangement uses TRBV7-2 and TRBJ2-7, with 7 bases lining up with TRBD1. CDR3 length equals 17 residues. CDR1 is SGHTA and CDR2 is FQGNSA in the germline V gene. Trimming took 5 bases from V and 1 from J; bases not matched to a gene: 14. The CDR3 is CASSHSGWGTASYEQYF. The CDR3 region has the DNA TGTGCCAGCAGCCACTCGGGCTGGGGGACAGCGTCCTACGAGCAGTACTTC.

This sequence joins TRBV7-8 and TRBJ1-3; D is perhaps TRBD1 (5 bases). This CDR3 has 18 residues. Per the germline V gene, CDR1 is SGHVS and CDR2 is FQNEAQ. The germline V and J ends were trimmed by 5 bases and 6 bases, with 26 bases remaining between them. The CDR3 loop is CASSLGGDRYPRQNTIYF. The CDR3 region has the DNA TGTGCCAGCAGCCTAGGAGGGGACCGATACCCGAGACAAAACACCATATATTTT.